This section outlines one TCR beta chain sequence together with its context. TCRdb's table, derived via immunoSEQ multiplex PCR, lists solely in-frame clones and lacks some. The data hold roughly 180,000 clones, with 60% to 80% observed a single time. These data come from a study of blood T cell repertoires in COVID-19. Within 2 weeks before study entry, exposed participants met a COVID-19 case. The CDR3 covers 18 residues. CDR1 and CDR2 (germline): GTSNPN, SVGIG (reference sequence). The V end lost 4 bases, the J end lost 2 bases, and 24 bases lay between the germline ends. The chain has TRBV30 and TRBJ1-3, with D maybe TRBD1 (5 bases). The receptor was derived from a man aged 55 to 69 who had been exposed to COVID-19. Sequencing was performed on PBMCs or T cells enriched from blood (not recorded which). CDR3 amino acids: CAWILLRGFGGAGNTIYF. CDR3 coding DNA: TGTGCCTGGATCTTGCTGCGGGGATTCGGAGGGGCTGGAAACACCATATATTTT.